This T cell receptor (beta chain) was captured in a study of blood T cell repertoires in COVID-19. Study in general: PBMCs, B-cell-depleted T cells, or T cells provided the cDNA or gDNA that made up the material.

Clones were sequenced by immunoSEQ multiplex PCR, and TCRdb holds only the in-frame ones, with some missing. Found here are around 150,000 clones, approximately 84% of them singletons; the top ten hold 2.2%. V lost 5 bases and J lost 1, with 11 bases in between. Germline CDR1 is LNHDA and CDR2 is SQIVND (reference sequence). The CDR3 covers 14 residues. The J gene is TRBJ1-1, the V gene TRBV19; D not resolved. The TCR was taken from a man aged 65 to 85 with acute or convalescent COVID-19. What was sequenced was peripheral blood. The CDR3 here is CASSEEAGNTEAFF. In DNA, the CDR3 is TGTGCCAGTAGTGAGGAGGCGGGGAACACTGAAGCTTTCTTT.